The 17 T cell receptor beta chains in this list originate from one sample, sequenced in a study of CD8+CD57+ T cells in acquired aplastic anemia. CD8+CD57+ cell expansion had been shown by flow cytometry in patients chosen for sequencing. Profiling that covered TCR beta VDJ and CDR3 relied on genomic DNA as its template. TCRdb reprocessed the reads via MiXCR and lists one record per CDR3 protein. The table includes approximately 190,000 distinct CDR3 sequences, 48% detected once. Sequenced: sorted CD4+, CD8+, or CD8+CD57+ T cells (not recorded which) from PBMCs. Receptors were obtained from a human donor with aplastic anemia.

This clonotype was observed many times. V usage is TRBV11-2 and J usage is TRBJ2-7; D is perhaps TRBD2 (7 bases). V lost 3 bases and J lost 3, with 12 bases in between. This CDR3 has 14 amino acids. The germline CDR1 and CDR2 sequences are SGHAT and FQNNGV. The CDR3 here is CASSLGGRGYEQYF. CDR3 sequence (DNA): TGTGCCAGCAGCTTGGGGGGGCGAGGCTACGAGCAGTACTTC.

The V gene is TRBV7-9, the J gene TRBJ1-1, with D maybe TRBD1 (5 bases). Germline CDR1 SEHNR, CDR2 FQNEAQ (reference sequence). The CDR3 extends over 12 amino acids. The CDR3 nucleotides are TGTTTGGGGCTCCGCTGGGGCACTGAAGCTTTCTTT. This sequence encodes CLGLRWGTEAFF.

V is TRBV7-9 and J is TRBJ1-1; D not certain. There are 14 residues in the CDR3. The V end lost 5 bases, the J end lost 2 bases, and 12 bases lay between the germline ends. Germline CDR1 and CDR2: SEHNR and FQNEAQ (reference sequence). The CDR3 region is CASSPTAGNTEAFF. The CDR3 DNA follows: TGTGCCAGCAGCCCCACGGCCGGAAACACTGAAGCTTTCTTT.

The chain is built from TRBV15 and TRBJ2-1; D is undetermined. Germline V lookup: CDR1 LNHNV, CDR2 YYDKDF (reference sequence). V lost 2 bases and J 0 bases, leaving 8 bases between the germline ends. CDR3 length: 15 residues. As DNA, the CDR3 is TGTGCCACCAGCAGAACCGCGAGCTCCTACAATGAGCAGTTCTTC. Translation: CATSRTASSYNEQFF.

The rearrangement links TRBV24-1 to TRBJ2-3; maybe TRBD2 (6 bases). The CDR3 sequence is 15 residues long. Germline V CDR1 and CDR2: KGHDR, SFDVKD. Deletions cut 3 bases from V and 5 bases from J, with 14 bases between. The CDR3 region is CATSDPLTAGDTQYF. The CDR3 DNA reads TGTGCCACCAGTGATCCACTCACAGCGGGAGATACGCAGTATTTT.

The CDR3 coding sequence is TGTGCCAGCAGTTCGTCCGGGACGGGCAATCAGCCCCAGCATTTT. It is translated as CASSSSGTGNQPQHF. The chain links TRBV2 to TRBJ1-5, with D possibly being TRBD1 (5 bases). The CDR3 extends over 15 amino acids. V lost 5 bases and J 2 bases, leaving 13 bases between the germline ends. CDR1 is SNHLY, CDR2 FYNNEI, per germline.

This clonotype occurred many times. The chain uses TRBV29-1 and TRBJ2-5, with D hard to call. This CDR3 spans 11 amino acids. CDR1 is SQVTM, CDR2 ANQGSEA, per germline. Trimming removed 7 bases at V and 2 bases at J, with 8 bases between. The CDR3 sequence is CSGRRQETQYF. CDR3 DNA: TGCAGCGGGCGTCGTCAAGAGACCCAGTACTTC. The complete variable domain, with remaining parts taken from reference TRBV29-1 and TRBJ2-5, reads SAVISQKPSRDICQRGTSLTIQCQVDSQVTMMFWYRQQPGQSLTLIATANQGSEATYESGFVIDKFPISRPNLTFSTLTVSNMSPEDSSIYLCSGRRQETQYFGPGTRLLVL.

About this clonotype: One junction end does not reproduce the germline sequence, and a read error may be involved. The CDR3 here is CATSEPTGGRMNEQLF. DNA for the CDR3: TGCGCCACCAGTGAACCTACAGGGGGCAGGATGAATGAGCAGCTCTTC. The chain has TRBV24-1 and TRBJ2-1; TRBD1 agrees at 9 bases. Germline assignment: CDR1 KGHDR and CDR2 SFDVKD. The CDR3 has 16 amino acids.

This clonotype has at least ten counts. The V call is TRBV5-8, the J call TRBJ1-2; D is unclear. Germline V gene lookup returns CDR1 SGHTS and CDR2 YDEGEE. This CDR3 has 14 amino acids. Trimming took off 6 bases at V and 0 bases at J, with 12 bases between the two ends. The CDR3 region is CASTQGGANYGYTF. In DNA, the CDR3 is TGTGCCAGCACCCAAGGAGGAGCTAACTATGGCTACACCTTC.

This clonotype was counted once. The chain uses TRBV2 and TRBJ2-6; D not certain. This CDR3 region has 12 residues. CDR1 and CDR2 (germline): SNHLY, FYNNEI. V shed 6 bases and J shed 8 bases, with 8 bases lying between them. The CDR3 loop is CASRNSSNVLTF. The CDR3 DNA follows: TGTGCCAGCAGGAACTCGTCCAACGTCCTGACTTTC.

This clonotype was picked up a small number of times. The chain uses TRBV28 and TRBJ2-2, with D possibly matching TRBD2 (7 bases). The V end lost 10 bases, the J end lost 5 bases, and 14 bases lay between the germline ends. The germline CDR1 and CDR2 sequences are MDHEN and SYDVKM. The CDR3 runs 13 residues. CDR3 amino acids: CAIGGRSTGELFF. The CDR3 coding sequence is TGTGCCATCGGGGGGCGGAGTACCGGGGAGCTGTTTTTT.

V gene TRBV28 combines with J gene TRBJ1-1; D unclear. Germline CDR1 reads MDHEN; CDR2 reads SYDVKM. This CDR3 comprises 16 residues. V was pared by 8 bases and J by 0 bases, with 19 bases between. This CDR3 reads CASRRASGVLNTEAFF. As DNA, the CDR3 is TGTGCCAGCCGTAGAGCCTCGGGTGTATTGAACACTGAAGCTTTCTTT.

V usage is TRBV5-6 and J usage is TRBJ1-1; perhaps TRBD1 as D (5 bases). The CDR3 is 15 amino acids. Per germline, CDR1 SGHDT and CDR2 YYEEEE. Trimming took off 2 bases at V and 4 bases at J, with 15 bases between the two ends. In nucleotides, the CDR3 is TGTGCCAGCAGCTTTCTGGTGGCAGGGATCACTGAAGCTTTCTTT. This codes for CASSFLVAGITEAFF.

This clonotype appeared a few times. The V gene is TRBV10-3, the J gene TRBJ1-6, with TRBD1 matching over 8 bases. The CDR3 runs 13 residues. Germline V gene lookup returns CDR1 ENHRY and CDR2 SYGVKD. Unmatched junction bases numbered 2, after V lost 2 bases and J lost 11 bases. The CDR3: CAISEGTGAPLHF. CDR3 DNA: TGTGCCATCAGTGAGGGGACAGGTGCACCCCTCCACTTT.

The chain is built from TRBV10-3 and TRBJ1-2, with 9 bases aligning to TRBD1. The CDR3 covers 13 residues. Trimming took 10 bases from V and 3 from J; bases not matched to a gene: 6. In germline, CDR1 is ENHRY, CDR2 SYGVKD. The CDR3 loop reads CATGTGTHYGYTF. The DNA for the CDR3 is TGTGCCACCGGGACAGGGACCCACTATGGCTACACCTTC.

This chain uses TRBV19 with TRBJ1-5, with 12 bases fitting TRBD1. Germline V gene lookup returns CDR1 LNHDA and CDR2 SQIVND (reference sequence). Trimming took 4 bases from V and 5 from J; bases not matched to a gene: 6. CDR3 length: 16 amino acids. The CDR3 protein is CASSKLGTGGHQPQHF. The CDR3 coding sequence is TGTGCCAGTAGTAAGTTAGGGACAGGGGGCCATCAGCCCCAGCATTTT.

This clonotype was seen only a few times. The chain employs TRBV6-1 and TRBJ2-3; TRBD2 aligns across 7 bases. Germline V gene data show CDR1 as MNHNS and CDR2 as SASEGT. This CDR3 spans 17 amino acids. V was pared by 5 bases and J by 0 bases, with 11 bases of the junction left unmatched. CDR3 sequence reads: CASSRIPSGPSTDTQYF. CDR3 in DNA: TGTGCCAGCAGTAGGATCCCTAGCGGTCCTAGCACAGATACGCAGTATTTT.